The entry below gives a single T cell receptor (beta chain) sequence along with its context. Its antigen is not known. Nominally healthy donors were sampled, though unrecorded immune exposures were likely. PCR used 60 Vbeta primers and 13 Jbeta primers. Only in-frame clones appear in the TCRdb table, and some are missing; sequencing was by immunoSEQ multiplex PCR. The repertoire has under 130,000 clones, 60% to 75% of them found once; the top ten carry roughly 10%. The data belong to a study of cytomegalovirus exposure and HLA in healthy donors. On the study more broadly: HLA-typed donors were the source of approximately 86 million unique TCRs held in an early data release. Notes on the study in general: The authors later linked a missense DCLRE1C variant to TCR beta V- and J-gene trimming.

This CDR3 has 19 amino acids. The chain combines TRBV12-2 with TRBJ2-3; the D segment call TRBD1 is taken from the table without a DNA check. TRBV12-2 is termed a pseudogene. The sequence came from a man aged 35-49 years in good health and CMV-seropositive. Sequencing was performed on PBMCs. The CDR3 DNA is TGTGCAAGTCGCTTAGCGATACTCACAGGGGCCTTTAGCACAGATACGCAGTATTTT. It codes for CASRLAILTGAFSTDTQYF.